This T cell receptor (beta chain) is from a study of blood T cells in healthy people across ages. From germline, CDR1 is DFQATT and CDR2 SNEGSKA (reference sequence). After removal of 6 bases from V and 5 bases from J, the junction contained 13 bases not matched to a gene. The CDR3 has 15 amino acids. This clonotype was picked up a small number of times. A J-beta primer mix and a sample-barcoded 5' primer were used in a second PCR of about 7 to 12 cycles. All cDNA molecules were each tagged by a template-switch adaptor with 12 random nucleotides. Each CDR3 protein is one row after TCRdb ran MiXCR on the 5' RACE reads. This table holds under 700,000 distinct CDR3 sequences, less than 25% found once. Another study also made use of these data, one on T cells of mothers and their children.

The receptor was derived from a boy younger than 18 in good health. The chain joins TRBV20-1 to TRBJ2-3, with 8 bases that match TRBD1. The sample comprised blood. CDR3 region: CSARSGQGEGDTQYF. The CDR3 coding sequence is TGCAGTGCCAGATCAGGACAGGGAGAAGGAGATACGCAGTATTTT.